These 8 T cell receptor beta chains came from one sample sequenced in a study of identical twins. TCRdb fed the 5' RACE reads into MiXCR, producing one record per CDR3 protein. The sample lists 1.5 million to 2 million distinct CDR3 sequences, less than 40% occurring once. The specimen sequenced was cord blood. The receptors were sampled from a newborn girl in good health.

This clonotype was detected only a few times. The genes are TRBV21-1 and TRBJ2-6; the table gives TRBD1 as D, unverified against the DNA. TRBV21-1 is deemed a pseudogene. The CDR3 length is 22 residues. CDR3 amino acids: CASSKAGGDRVFSRSGANVLTF. CDR3 coding DNA: TGTGCCAGCAGCAAAGCGGGAGGAGACAGGGTGTTTAGTCGCTCTGGGGCCAACGTCCTGACTTTC.

This clonotype was seen at least ten times. The V and J genes are TRBV15 and TRBJ2-3; D possibly corresponds to TRBD2 (6 bases). The CDR3 has 16 residues. With 0 bases removed from V and 7 bases from J, the gap between germline ends came to 17 bases. Looked up from germline, CDR1 is LNHNV and CDR2 is YYDKDF (reference sequence). CDR3 residues: CATSRDGGASLHTQYF. For the CDR3, the DNA is TGTGCCACCAGCAGAGATGGAGGGGCTAGTCTACATACGCAGTATTTT.

This clonotype was picked up a small number of times. The chain has TRBV11-2 and TRBJ1-1; TRBD1 matches at 8 bases. The V gene end was trimmed by 5 bases and the J gene end by 3 bases; junction bases not matched to a gene: 11. The CDR3 has 16 residues. Germline V gene lookup returns CDR1 SGHAT and CDR2 FQNNGV. In nucleotides, the CDR3 is TGTGCCAGCAGCCTGGCCAGGGGGCGCAGAGACACTGAAGCTTTCTTT. It specifies CASSLARGRRDTEAFF.

The chain has TRBV20-1 and TRBJ1-5; D may be TRBD1 (5 bases). This CDR3 comprises 14 residues. CDR1 and CDR2 from the germline V gene are DFQATT and SNEGSKA (reference sequence). The ends were cut back, 4 bases at V and 3 bases at J, with 13 bases in the middle. The CDR3 loop reads CSANRWGTNQPQHF. In nucleotides, the CDR3 is TGCAGTGCTAACCGCTGGGGGACCAATCAGCCCCAGCATTTT.

The sample holds a few counts of this clonotype. The chain carries TRBV13 and TRBJ2-3; 9 nucleotides agree with TRBD2. CDR3 size: 19 residues. V dropped 2 bases and J dropped 6; count of bases not matched to a gene: 18. Germline V lookup: CDR1 PRHDT, CDR2 FYEKMQ (reference sequence). The CDR3 nucleotides are TGTGCCAGCAGCTTAAACCCCAGGAGAGCGGGGGGTCCGCGGGATACGCAGTATTTT. It encodes CASSLNPRRAGGPRDTQYF.

The rearrangement links TRBV5-1 to TRBJ2-5; 9 nucleotides align to TRBD2. CDR3 length: 15 residues. CDR1 and CDR2 (germline): SGHRS, YFSETQ. Losses at the gene ends were 2 bases for V and 4 bases for J; bases not matched to a gene: 6. The CDR3 region has the DNA TGCGCCAGCAGCTTTCTAGCGGGGAGCGGAGAGACCCAGTACTTC. Its protein is CASSFLAGSGETQYF. The full variable domain, with the rest looked up from reference TRBV5-1 and TRBJ2-5, is KAGVTQTPRYLIKTRGQQVTLSCSPISGHRSVSWYQQTPGQGLQFLFEYFSETQRNKGNFPGRFSGRQFSNSRSEMNVSTLELGDSALYLCASSFLAGSGETQYFGPGTRLLVL.

There are a few counts of this clonotype. The chain combines TRBV28 with TRBJ1-1; D is unclear. CDR1 is MDHEN, CDR2 SYDVKM, per germline. The ends were cut back, 1 base at V and 9 bases at J, with 12 bases in the middle. There are 13 residues in the CDR3. As DNA, the CDR3 is TGTGCCAGCAGTTTATTGTCCGGGCCCCAAGCTTTCTTT. Translation: CASSLLSGPQAFF.

The V call is TRBV3-1, the J call TRBJ2-5; 8 positions match TRBD2. The last part of the DNA fits TRBJ2-7 better; the J call may be wrong. Germline V gene sequence: CDR1 LGHDT, CDR2 YNNKEL (reference sequence). This CDR3 contains 14 residues. CDR3 sequence (DNA): TGTGCCAGCAGCCACCGTACTAGCGGCCACGAGCAGTACTTC. Amino acids: CASSHRTSGHEQYF.